Following are 3 T cell receptor beta chains from one sample sequenced in a study of T cell responses to AZD1222 COVID-19 vaccine. Some clones are missing from TCRdb's copy, which holds only in-frame ones; the method was immunoSEQ multiplex PCR. There are about 120,000 clones in the sample; roughly 90% occur only once, and around 1.5% lies in the top ten. The sequencing used peripheral blood, collected on day 0 of AZD1222 vaccination. The receptors stem from an adult in good health.

The genes are TRBV19 and TRBJ1-1; weak D call: TRBD1 (5 bases). Deletions cut 7 bases from V and 3 bases from J, with 18 bases between. This CDR3 comprises 15 residues. CDR1 is LNHDA, CDR2 SQIVND, per germline (reference sequence). This chain's CDR3 is CASKAGHLEDTEAFF. CDR3 DNA sequence: TGTGCCAGTAAGGCAGGGCATTTAGAGGACACTGAAGCTTTCTTT.

The J gene is TRBJ1-5, the V gene TRBV19; the match to TRBD1 covers 9 bases. Germline trimming cut 7 bases from V and 0 bases from J; bases unmatched to any gene: 7. This CDR3 contains 16 residues. CDR1 and CDR2 (germline): LNHDA, SQIVND (reference sequence). CDR3 nucleotides: TGTGCCAGTAAGCGGACAGGGGATTATAGCAATCAGCCCCAGCATTTT. Protein: CASKRTGDYSNQPQHF.

This chain uses TRBV7-9 with TRBJ2-7; TRBD2 agrees at 15 bases. The CDR3 sequence is 15 residues long. The trim removed 5 bases at V and 7 bases at J, leaving 6 bases unmatched. The germline V gene has CDR1 SEHNR and CDR2 FQNEAQ (reference sequence). In nucleotides, the CDR3 is TGTGCCAGCAGCCTTGGGACTAGCGGGGGGTGGGAGCAGTACTTC. Its protein is CASSLGTSGGWEQYF. The full variable domain, rest sourced from reference TRBV7-9 and TRBJ2-7, is DTGVSQNPRHKITKRGQNVTFRCDPISEHNRLYWYRQTLGQGPEFLTYFQNEAQLEKSRLLSDRFSAERPKGSFSTLEIQRTEQGDSAMYLCASSLGTSGGWEQYFGPGTRLTVT.